Listed here are 12 T cell receptor beta chains from one sample, sequenced in a study of OX40 agonist ivuxolimab in advanced cancers. TCRdb's table, derived via immunoSEQ multiplex PCR, lists solely in-frame clones and lacks some. The sample holds tens of thousands of clones; roughly nine tenths are singletons and the top ten take about 0.38%. Source: CD4+ or CD8+ T cells sorted from blood, taken in a trial of the OX40 agonist ivuxolimab. The receptors shown here come from an adult with an advanced solid tumor such as melanoma, head and neck, liver or kidney cancer.

This clone was found once. This chain joins TRBV7-2 and TRBJ1-4; D gene ambiguous. Germline V gives CDR1 SGHTA, CDR2 FQGNSA. The CDR3 contains 15 residues. The V gene lost 4 bases and the J gene lost 4 bases, with 13 bases spanning the gap. CDR3 region: CASSSQGRNNEKLFF. The CDR3 DNA reads TGTGCCAGCAGCTCCCAAGGGCGGAATAATGAAAAACTGTTTTTT.

The chain uses TRBV27 and TRBJ1-3, with a possible D match to TRBD1 (6 bases). Trimming pared 5 bases from V and 2 bases from J, leaving 10 bases between. The CDR3 has 14 amino acids. From germline, CDR1 is MNHEY and CDR2 SMNVEV (reference sequence). The CDR3 region is CASSPGGPGNTIYF. CDR3 in DNA: TGTGCCAGCAGTCCGGGGGGGCCTGGAAACACCATATATTTT.

The chain employs TRBV29-1 and TRBJ1-2; D not resolved. Germline V gives CDR1 SQVTM, CDR2 ANQGSEA. V lost 6 bases and J 8 bases, leaving 19 bases between the germline ends. The CDR3 spans 13 residues. CDR3 sequence reads: CSVAEGLVRGYTF. The CDR3 DNA sequence: TGCAGCGTGGCGGAAGGATTAGTCCGAGGCTACACCTTC.

The V call is TRBV15, the J call TRBJ2-3; D is undetermined. V lost 0 bases and J lost 6, with 4 bases in between. Germline CDR1 reads LNHNV; CDR2 reads YYDKDF (reference sequence). The CDR3 spans 12 residues. The CDR3 spells CATSRDFDTQYF. The CDR3 bases are TGTGCCACCAGCAGAGATTTTGATACGCAGTATTTT.

The genes are TRBV7-9 and TRBJ1-4; maybe TRBD1 (6 bases). V lost 5 bases to trimming and J lost 2 bases, with 12 bases between them. Germline assignment: CDR1 SEHNR and CDR2 FQNEAQ (reference sequence). The CDR3 length is 15 residues. The CDR3, as DNA: TGTGCCAGCAGCCTAACAGGGACCACTAATGAAAAACTGTTTTTT. This codes for CASSLTGTTNEKLFF.

This chain connects TRBV6-1 to TRBJ2-1; D unresolved. V gave up 6 bases and J gave up 3 bases, with 6 bases separating them. The CDR3 runs 12 residues. Germline loops: CDR1 MNHNS, CDR2 SASEGT. The CDR3 region is CASSPDYNEQFF. The CDR3 nucleotides are TGTGCCAGCAGCCCAGACTACAATGAGCAGTTCTTC.

CDR3 sequence (DNA): TGTGCCATCAGTGCCGTGGGAGGGGACGAAAAACTGTTTTTT. Protein sequence: CAISAVGGDEKLFF. The genes are TRBV10-3 and TRBJ1-4; D may be TRBD1 (5 bases). V lost 4 bases and J 8 bases, leaving 14 bases between the germline ends. Looked up from germline, CDR1 is ENHRY and CDR2 is SYGVKD. The CDR3 totals 14 residues.

The chain links TRBV4-2 to TRBJ1-1; weak D call: TRBD1 (5 bases). V lost 4 bases, J lost 1 base, and 10 bases lay in between. CDR3 length: 14 residues. Looked up from germline, CDR1 is LGHNA and CDR2 is YNFKEQ. This chain's CDR3 is CASSRETANTEAFF. The CDR3 DNA is TGTGCCAGCAGCCGAGAGACAGCGAACACTGAAGCTTTCTTT.

This clone was detected once. The chain links TRBV29-1 to TRBJ1-2; D is perhaps TRBD1 (5 bases). V was clipped by 7 bases and J by 1 base, with 10 bases between them. The length of the CDR3 is 12 residues. The germline V gene has CDR1 SQVTM and CDR2 ANQGSEA. The CDR3 sequence: CSARQGNYGYTF. The CDR3 DNA sequence: TGCAGCGCAAGGCAGGGTAACTATGGCTACACCTTC.

This chain links TRBV30 with TRBJ1-3, with D unresolved. CDR3 length equals 15 residues. V lost 7 bases to trimming and J lost 0 bases, with 16 bases between them. Germline CDR1 reads GTSNPN; CDR2 reads SVGIG (reference sequence). CDR3 sequence reads: CALNDVAVSGNTIYF. CDR3 in DNA: TGTGCCTTAAACGATGTCGCCGTCTCTGGAAACACCATATATTTT. Combining the CDR3 with reference TRBV30 and TRBJ1-3 gives the whole variable domain SQTIHQWPATLVQPVGSPLSLECTVEGTSNPNLYWYRQAAGRGLQLLFYSVGIGQISSEVPQNLSASRPQDRQFILSSKKLLLSDSGFYLCALNDVAVSGNTIYFGEGSWLTVV.

This CDR3 reads CASSLSEAPLHF. CDR3 in DNA: TGTGCCAGCAGCTTATCAGAGGCACCCCTCCACTTT. The chain combines TRBV5-4 with TRBJ1-6; D is unclear. The germline CDR1 and CDR2 sequences are SGHNT and YYREEE (reference sequence). The CDR3 is 12 amino acids. V dropped 2 bases and J dropped 11 bases, with 8 bases sitting between them.

This clone came up once. The rearrangement uses TRBV30 and TRBJ2-7, with 7 bases matching TRBD1. The CDR3 covers 14 residues. The J segment lost 4 bases and the V segment lost 3 bases, leaving 9 bases of the junction unmatched. Germline values: CDR1 GTSNPN, CDR2 SVGIG (reference sequence). CDR3 amino acids: CAWRYRDRPYEQYF. CDR3 bases: TGTGCCTGGAGATACCGGGACAGACCTTACGAGCAGTACTTC.